One and the same sample provided the 7 T cell receptor beta chains below, sequenced in a study of blood T cell repertoires in COVID-19 (dated by TCRdb to 2018 to 2020). Preparation of the library involved the immunoSEQ multiplex PCR assay. TCRdb provides this immuneACCESS table in a form limited to in-frame rearrangements. Some clones are lacking; in checked studies, under half of them reflect an unresolved V gene, and why the rest are absent is not known. The table for this sample lists 35,000 to 50,000 clones; approximately 86% of them were counted only once. The ten largest clones add up to approximately 4.1% of the sample. The specimen was peripheral blood. These receptors came from a woman aged 70-85 years with acute or convalescent COVID-19.

The chain combines TRBV28 with TRBJ2-1; no clear D gene. The CDR3 consists of 15 residues. From germline, CDR1 is MDHEN and CDR2 SYDVKM. Trimming shortened V by 3 bases and J by 0 bases, and 9 bases separated the two germline ends. As DNA, the CDR3 is TGTGCCAGCAGTTTTCCTCCGGGCTCCTACAATGAGCAGTTCTTC. This codes for CASSFPPGSYNEQFF.

The rearrangement links TRBV3-1 (or the pseudogene TRBV3-2) to TRBJ2-5, with TRBD1 as a possible D gene (6 bases). The germline V gene encodes CDR1 LGHDT and CDR2 YNNKEL (reference sequence). V was shortened by 1 base and J by 5 bases, with 17 bases between the two germline ends. This CDR3 contains 16 residues. The CDR3 DNA sequence: TGTGCCAGCAGCCAAGCCAGGGGATCCGTCTGGGAGACCCAGTACTTC. Translating it yields CASSQARGSVWETQYF.

This clone was found a few times. J is TRBJ1-1 and V is TRBV5-5; tentative D call: TRBD1 (5 bases). The V and J ends lost 0 bases and 1 base respectively, with 7 bases between them. This CDR3 has 14 amino acids. Germline V gene sequence: CDR1 SGHKS, CDR2 YYEKEE (reference sequence). The CDR3 DNA follows: TGTGCCAGCAGCTTGGGACAGACGAACACTGAAGCTTTCTTT. Protein product: CASSLGQTNTEAFF. Drawing the rest from reference TRBV5-5 and TRBJ1-1, the complete variable domain is DAGVTQSPTHLIKTRGQQVTLRCSPISGHKSVSWYQQVLGQGPQFIFQYYEKEERGRGNFPDRFSARQFPNYSSELNVNALLLGDSALYLCASSLGQTNTEAFFGQGTRLTVV.

The V gene is TRBV28, the J gene TRBJ1-4, with 7 bases matching TRBD1. Germline CDR1 is MDHEN and CDR2 is SYDVKM. V dropped 6 bases and J dropped 8; count of bases not matched to a gene: 3. CDR3 length: 12 amino acids. The CDR3 spells CASRTGPEKLFF. For the CDR3, the DNA is TGTGCCAGCAGGACAGGGCCGGAAAAACTGTTTTTT.

The J gene is TRBJ2-1, the V gene TRBV18, with TRBD2 identical over 7 bases. The length of the CDR3 is 15 residues. From germline, CDR1 is KGHSH and CDR2 LQKENI. The V and J ends lost 2 bases and 0 bases, in that order; junction bases with no gene match: 1. The CDR3 nucleotides are TGTGCCAGCTCACCAGGCGGGAGCTCCTACAATGAGCAGTTCTTC. The encoded protein is CASSPGGSSYNEQFF.

The V gene is TRBV7-2, the J gene TRBJ2-5; 8 bases fit TRBD2. CDR1 is SGHTA and CDR2 is FQGNSA in the germline V gene. The V segment lost 4 bases and the J segment 5 bases; nucleotides outside the gene matches: 9. This CDR3 is 15 amino acids long. CDR3 in DNA: TGTGCCAGCAGCTATACTAGCGGAGGCGGCGAGACCCAGTACTTC. This translates into CASSYTSGGGETQYF. The full variable domain, in which reference TRBV7-2 and TRBJ2-5 provide the parts outside the CDR3, is GAGVSQSPSNKVTEKGKDVELRCDPISGHTALYWYRQSLGQGLEFLIYFQGNSAPDKSGLPSDRFSAERTGGSVSTLTIQRTQQEDSAVYLCASSYTSGGGETQYFGPGTRLLVL.

The V and J genes are TRBV18 and TRBJ2-1; 9 positions match TRBD1. With 5 bases clipped from V and 8 bases from J, the junction kept 7 bases outside the gene matches. The CDR3 totals 14 residues. Germline V gene sequence: CDR1 KGHSH, CDR2 LQKENI. Here the CDR3 reads CASSSRDRVHEQFF. CDR3 DNA sequence: TGTGCCAGCTCAAGCCGGGACAGGGTCCATGAGCAGTTCTTC.